What follows is one TCR beta chain and its context. Its antigen is still unknown. Per-base quality was not reported, and no clone a single base away is much larger than it. These data come from a study of OX40 agonist ivuxolimab in advanced cancers. Context from the whole study: The costimulatory receptor OX40 (CD134) was targeted by ivuxolimab, a fully human IgG2 agonistic monoclonal antibody. Partial responses occurred in three dose-escalation patients, of whom one had hepatocellular carcinoma and two had cutaneous melanoma. The purpose of peripheral TCRbeta sequencing was to test whether ivuxolimab changed TCR sequence diversity and led to clonal T-cell expansion. Of the roughly 52 patients in dose escalation, 19 had hepatocellular carcinoma, about 15 had melanoma, 9 had renal cell carcinoma and 9 had head and neck cancer. In the dose-escalation cohort, 82.7% of patients were male, and the mean age was roughly 60 years, with a range of roughly 20 to 80. Intravenous ivuxolimab was administered to patients every 2 weeks at six dose levels: 0.01, 0.1, 0.3, 1.5, 3 and 10 mg/kg. The paper describes the monotherapy dose-escalation part (N ≈ 51 patients) of the phase I trial of ivuxolimab. Patients were allowed to have had prior anti-PD-1, anti-PD-L1 or anti-CTLA-4 therapy, and around 40% of the dose-escalation patients had previously received checkpoint inhibitors. Study-wide conclusions, independent of this receptor: At doses from 0.1 to 3.0 mg/kg, clonal expansion was seen in both CD4+ and CD8+ blood T cells between baseline and week 6. After ivuxolimab, CD8+ T cells had more expanded clones than CD4+ T cells on average. Low levels of normalized T-cell clonal expansion were also shown by some nonresponding patients. In the 0.1-3.0 mg/kg groups, partial responders were among the patients with the lowest normalized peripheral clonal expansion, particularly in CD8+ T cells. The antigen specificity of the peripheral T cells that underwent clonal expansion was not determined.

From the cysteine through the phenylalanine, the CDR3 covers 14 amino acids. Just the 42-base CDR3 DNA is kept, in frame starting at base 1. Reading the germline V gene (reference sequence) gives CDR1 LNHNV and CDR2 YYDKDF. V is pared back by 4 bases and J by 4 bases, with 13 bases lying between the germline termini. To sequence the TCRbeta CDR3 region, genomic DNA was isolated from the sorted cells. The immunoSEQ Assay was used for sequencing of TCRbeta CDR3 regions. This immuneACCESS table, as held by TCRdb, lists in-frame sequences with V and J called but not all clones. Of the missing ones, under half trace to an unresolved V gene in checked studies; the others have no known cause. Here the sample has tens of thousands of clones; 80% to 90% occur a single time. The top ten hold 0.85% to 1% of the sample. The trial excluded patients who had a history of autoimmune disease or who were on systemic immunosuppression. Peripheral blood for TCR sequencing was collected from all dose cohorts at baseline, on cycle 4 day 1, and on cycle 7 day 1. Samples were obtained from an open-label, multicenter, first-in-human phase I dose-escalation trial of ivuxolimab. Adults with locally advanced or metastatic melanoma, renal cell, hepatocellular, or head and neck squamous cell carcinoma were enrolled in the trial. Before TCR sequencing, CD4+ and CD8+ T cells were separately sorted from peripheral blood.

The V and J segments used are TRBV15 and TRBJ1-2; the D gene is perhaps TRBD1, on 5 matching bases. The sequence came from an adult with an advanced solid tumor such as melanoma, head and neck, liver or kidney cancer. The specimen comprised CD4+ or CD8+ T cells sorted from blood, sampled in a trial of the OX40 agonist ivuxolimab. DNA sequence: TGTGCCACCAGCAAAGGGACGGACTTCTATGGCTACACCTTC. Its protein reads: CATSKGTDFYGYTF.